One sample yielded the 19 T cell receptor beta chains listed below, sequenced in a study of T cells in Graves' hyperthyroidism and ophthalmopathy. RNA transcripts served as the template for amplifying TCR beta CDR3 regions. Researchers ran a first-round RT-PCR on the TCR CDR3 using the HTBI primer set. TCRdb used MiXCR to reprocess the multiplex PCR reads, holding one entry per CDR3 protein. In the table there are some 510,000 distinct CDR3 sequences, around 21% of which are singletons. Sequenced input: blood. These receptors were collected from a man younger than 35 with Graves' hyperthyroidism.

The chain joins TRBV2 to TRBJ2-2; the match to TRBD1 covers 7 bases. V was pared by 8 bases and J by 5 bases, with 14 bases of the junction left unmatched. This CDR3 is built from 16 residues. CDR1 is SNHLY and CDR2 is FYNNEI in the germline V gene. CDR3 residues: CASGLPQTGRTGELFF. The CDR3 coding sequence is TGTGCCAGCGGGCTACCCCAGACAGGGCGGACCGGGGAGCTGTTTTTT.

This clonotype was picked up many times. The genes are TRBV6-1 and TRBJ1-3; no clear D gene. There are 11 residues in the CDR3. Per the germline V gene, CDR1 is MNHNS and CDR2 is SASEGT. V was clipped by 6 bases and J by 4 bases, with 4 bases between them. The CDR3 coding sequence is TGTGCCAGCAGCGGGGGAAACACCATATATTTT. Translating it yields CASSGGNTIYF.

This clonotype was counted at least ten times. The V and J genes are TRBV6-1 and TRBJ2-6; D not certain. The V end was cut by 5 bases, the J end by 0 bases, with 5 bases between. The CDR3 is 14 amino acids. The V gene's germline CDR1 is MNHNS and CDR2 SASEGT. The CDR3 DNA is TGTGCCAGCAGTAGCCTCTCTGGGGCCAACGTCCTGACTTTC. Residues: CASSSLSGANVLTF.

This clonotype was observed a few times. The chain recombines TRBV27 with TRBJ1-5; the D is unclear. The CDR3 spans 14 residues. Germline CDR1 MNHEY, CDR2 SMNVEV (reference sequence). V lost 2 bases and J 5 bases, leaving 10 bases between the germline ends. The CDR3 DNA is TGTGCCAGCAGTTTAGAAAGGGCGGATCAGCCCCAGCATTTT. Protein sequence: CASSLERADQPQHF.

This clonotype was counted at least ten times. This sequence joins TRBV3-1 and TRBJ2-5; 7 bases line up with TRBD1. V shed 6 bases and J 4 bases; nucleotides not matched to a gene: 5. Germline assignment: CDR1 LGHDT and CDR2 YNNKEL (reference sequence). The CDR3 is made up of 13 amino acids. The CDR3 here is CASRVTGLETQYF. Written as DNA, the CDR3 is TGTGCCAGCAGGGTGACAGGGTTAGAGACCCAGTACTTC.

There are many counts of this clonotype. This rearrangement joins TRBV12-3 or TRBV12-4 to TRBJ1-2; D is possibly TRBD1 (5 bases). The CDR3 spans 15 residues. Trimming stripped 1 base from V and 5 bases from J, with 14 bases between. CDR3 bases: TGTGCCAGCAGTTTAGTGAGGCAGGGAGGGTATGGCTACACCTTC. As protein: CASSLVRQGGYGYTF.

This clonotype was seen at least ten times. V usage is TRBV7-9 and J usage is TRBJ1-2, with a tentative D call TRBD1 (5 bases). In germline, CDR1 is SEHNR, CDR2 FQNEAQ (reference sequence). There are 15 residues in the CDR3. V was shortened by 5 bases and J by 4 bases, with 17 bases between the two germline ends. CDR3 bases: TGTGCCAGCAGCGGGGGGGTGGACGGAGTCTATGGCTACACCTTC. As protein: CASSGGVDGVYGYTF.

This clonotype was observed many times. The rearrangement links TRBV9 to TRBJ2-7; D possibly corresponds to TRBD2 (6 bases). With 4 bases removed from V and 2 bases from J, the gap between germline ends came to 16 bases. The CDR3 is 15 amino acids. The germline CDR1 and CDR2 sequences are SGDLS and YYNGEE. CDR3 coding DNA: TGTGCCAGCAGCCCTTGGAGGGATAGGGCCTACGAGCAGTACTTC. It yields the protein CASSPWRDRAYEQYF. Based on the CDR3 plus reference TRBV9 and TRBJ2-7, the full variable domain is DSGVTQTPKHLITATGQRVTLRCSPRSGDLSVYWYQQSLDQGLQFLIQYYNGEERAKGNILERFSAQQFPDLHSELNLSSLELGDSALYFCASSPWRDRAYEQYFGPGTRLTVT.

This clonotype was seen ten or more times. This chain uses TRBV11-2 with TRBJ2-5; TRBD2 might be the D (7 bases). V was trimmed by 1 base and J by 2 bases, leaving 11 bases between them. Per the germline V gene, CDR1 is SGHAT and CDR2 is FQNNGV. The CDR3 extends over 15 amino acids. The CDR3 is CASSLAGGRQETQYF. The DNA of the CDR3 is TGTGCCAGCAGCTTAGCCGGGGGGCGTCAAGAGACCCAGTACTTC.

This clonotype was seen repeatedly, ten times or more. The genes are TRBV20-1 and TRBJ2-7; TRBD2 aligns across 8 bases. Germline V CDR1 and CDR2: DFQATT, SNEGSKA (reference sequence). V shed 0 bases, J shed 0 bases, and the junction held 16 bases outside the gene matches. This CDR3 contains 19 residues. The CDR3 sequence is CSARDNRIGGGSDSYEQYF. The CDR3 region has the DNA TGCAGTGCTAGAGATAATAGGATAGGCGGGGGGTCAGACTCCTACGAGCAGTACTTC.

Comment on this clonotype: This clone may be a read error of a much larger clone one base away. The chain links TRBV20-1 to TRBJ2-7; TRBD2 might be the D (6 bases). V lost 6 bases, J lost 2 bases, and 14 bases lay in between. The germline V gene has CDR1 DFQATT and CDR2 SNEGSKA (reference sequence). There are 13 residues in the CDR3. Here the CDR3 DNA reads TGCAGTGCCAGGCGGGGAAACACCTACGAGCAGTACTTC. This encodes CSARRGNTYEQYF.

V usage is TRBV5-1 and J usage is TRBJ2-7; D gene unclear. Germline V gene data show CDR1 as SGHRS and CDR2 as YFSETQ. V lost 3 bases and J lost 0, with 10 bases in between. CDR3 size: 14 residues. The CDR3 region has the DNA TGCGCCAGCAGCTCCTTAGGTCTCTCCTACGAGCAGTACTTC. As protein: CASSSLGLSYEQYF.

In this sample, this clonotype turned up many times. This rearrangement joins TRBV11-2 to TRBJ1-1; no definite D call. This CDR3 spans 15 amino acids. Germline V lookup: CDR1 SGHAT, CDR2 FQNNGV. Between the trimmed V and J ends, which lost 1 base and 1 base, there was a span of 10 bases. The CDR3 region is CASSLGVWGNTEAFF. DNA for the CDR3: TGTGCCAGCAGCTTAGGTGTATGGGGGAACACTGAAGCTTTCTTT.

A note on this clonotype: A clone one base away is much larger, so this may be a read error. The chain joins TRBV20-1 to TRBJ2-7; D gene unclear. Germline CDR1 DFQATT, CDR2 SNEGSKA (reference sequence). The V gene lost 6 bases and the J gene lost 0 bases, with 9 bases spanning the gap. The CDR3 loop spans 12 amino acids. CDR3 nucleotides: TGCAGTGCGGAAAGGAGCTCCTACGAGCAGTACTTC. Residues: CSAERSSYEQYF.

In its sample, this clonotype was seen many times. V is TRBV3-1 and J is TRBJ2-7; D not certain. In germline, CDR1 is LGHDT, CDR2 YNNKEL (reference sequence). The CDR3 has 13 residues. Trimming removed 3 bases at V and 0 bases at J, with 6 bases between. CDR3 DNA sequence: TGTGCCAGCAGCCATCCGGACTCCTACGAGCAGTACTTC. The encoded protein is CASSHPDSYEQYF.

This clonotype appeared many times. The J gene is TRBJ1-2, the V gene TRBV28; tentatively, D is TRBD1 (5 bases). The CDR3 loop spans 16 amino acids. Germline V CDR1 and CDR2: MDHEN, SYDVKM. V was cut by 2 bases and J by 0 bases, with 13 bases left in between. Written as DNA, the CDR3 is TGTGCCAGCAGTTTACGTGGGACTGGAGCTAACTATGGCTACACCTTC. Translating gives CASSLRGTGANYGYTF.

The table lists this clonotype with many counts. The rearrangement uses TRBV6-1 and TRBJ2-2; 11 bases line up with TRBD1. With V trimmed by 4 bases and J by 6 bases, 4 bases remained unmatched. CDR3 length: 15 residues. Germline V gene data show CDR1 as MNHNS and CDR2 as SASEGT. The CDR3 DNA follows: TGTGCCAGCAGTGCGGACAGGGGGCGATCCGGGGAGCTGTTTTTT. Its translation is CASSADRGRSGELFF.

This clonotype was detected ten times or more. The CDR3 sequence is CASTVAGGSNQPQHF. The CDR3 DNA is TGTGCCAGCACCGTGGCGGGGGGTAGCAATCAGCCCCAGCATTTT. This chain joins TRBV7-2 and TRBJ1-5, with a possible D match to TRBD1 (5 bases). CDR1 and CDR2 from the germline V gene are SGHTA and FQGNSA. The CDR3 contains 15 residues. The V end was cut by 7 bases, the J end by 0 bases, with 13 bases between. The full variable domain, completed using reference TRBV7-2 and TRBJ1-5, is GAGVSQSPSNKVTEKGKDVELRCDPISGHTALYWYRQSLGQGLEFLIYFQGNSAPDKSGLPSDRFSAERTGGSVSTLTIQRTQQEDSAVYLCASTVAGGSNQPQHFGDGTRLSIL.

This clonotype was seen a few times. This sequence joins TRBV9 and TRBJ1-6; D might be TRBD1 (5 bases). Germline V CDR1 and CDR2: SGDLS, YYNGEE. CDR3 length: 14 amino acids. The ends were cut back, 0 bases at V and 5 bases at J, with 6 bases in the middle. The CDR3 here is CASSVEQDNSPLHF. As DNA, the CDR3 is TGTGCCAGCAGCGTAGAACAGGATAATTCACCCCTCCACTTT.